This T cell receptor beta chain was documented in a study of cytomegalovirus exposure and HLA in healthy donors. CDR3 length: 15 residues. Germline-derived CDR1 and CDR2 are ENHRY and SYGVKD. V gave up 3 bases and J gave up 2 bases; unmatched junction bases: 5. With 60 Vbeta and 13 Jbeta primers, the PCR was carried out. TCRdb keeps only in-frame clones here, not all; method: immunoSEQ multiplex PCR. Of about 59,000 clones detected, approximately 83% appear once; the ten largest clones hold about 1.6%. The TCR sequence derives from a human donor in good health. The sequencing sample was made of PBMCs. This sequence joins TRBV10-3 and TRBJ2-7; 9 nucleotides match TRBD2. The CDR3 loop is CAISERAGGPYEQYF. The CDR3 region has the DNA TGTGCCATCAGTGAACGAGCGGGGGGCCCCTACGAGCAGTACTTC.